The TCR beta chain under discussion was sequenced for a study of blood T cell repertoires in COVID-19. As for the study in general: COVID-19 samples collected from the United States, Italy and Spain covered acute and convalescent phases.

As originally analysed: The authors estimated nucleated cell counts from reference gene primer amplification. Produced via immunoSEQ multiplex PCR; TCRdb's table is partial and in-frame only. For V, J and clone size, that table is used; D and trimming come from the DNA. Of roughly 100,000 clones in the sample, around 85% were seen once. This CDR3 has 15 residues. CDR1 and CDR2 from the germline V gene are LGHDT and YNNKEL (reference sequence). Losses at the gene ends were 4 bases for V and 6 bases for J; bases not matched to a gene: 9. Sample: peripheral blood. The source of this sequence is a woman aged 80 or older with active or convalescent COVID-19. J is TRBJ2-1 and V is TRBV3-1 (or the pseudogene TRBV3-2), with 7 bases identical to TRBD1. The CDR3 reads CASSLPGTVINEQFF. The DNA for the CDR3 is TGTGCCAGCAGCCTTCCCGGGACAGTCATCAATGAGCAGTTCTTC.